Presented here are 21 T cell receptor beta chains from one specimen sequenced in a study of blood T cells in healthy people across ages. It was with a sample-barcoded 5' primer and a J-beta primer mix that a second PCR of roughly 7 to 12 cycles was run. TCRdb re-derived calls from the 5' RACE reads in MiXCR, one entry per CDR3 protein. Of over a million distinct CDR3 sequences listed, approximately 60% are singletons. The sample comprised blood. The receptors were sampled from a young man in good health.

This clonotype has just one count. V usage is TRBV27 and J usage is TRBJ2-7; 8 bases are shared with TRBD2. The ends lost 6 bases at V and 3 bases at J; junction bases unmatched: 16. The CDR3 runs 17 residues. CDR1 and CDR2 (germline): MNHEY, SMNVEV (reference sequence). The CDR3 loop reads CASSHLNPGGHLYEQYF. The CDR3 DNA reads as TGTGCCAGCAGCCACTTAAACCCGGGGGGGCATCTCTACGAGCAGTACTTC.

The DNA of the CDR3 is TGTGCCACCAGTGATTTTTCAGGGGAACAGCCCCAGCATTTT. It translates to CATSDFSGEQPQHF. V usage is TRBV24-1 and J usage is TRBJ1-5, with a possible D match to TRBD1 (6 bases). CDR3 length equals 14 residues. The V end lost 1 base, the J end lost 7 bases, and 10 bases lay between the germline ends. The germline gives CDR1 KGHDR, CDR2 SFDVKD.

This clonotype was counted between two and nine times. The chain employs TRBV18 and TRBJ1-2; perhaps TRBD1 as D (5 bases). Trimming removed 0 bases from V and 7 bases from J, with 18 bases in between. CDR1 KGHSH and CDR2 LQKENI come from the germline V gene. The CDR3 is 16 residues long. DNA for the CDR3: TGTGCCAGCTCACCACCTCCGACAGCAAGTGCTGGTGGCTACACCTTC. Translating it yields CASSPPPTASAGGYTF.

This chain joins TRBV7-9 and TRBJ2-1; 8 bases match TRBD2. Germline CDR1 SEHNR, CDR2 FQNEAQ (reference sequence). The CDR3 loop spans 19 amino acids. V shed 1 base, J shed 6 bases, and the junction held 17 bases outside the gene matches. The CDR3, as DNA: TGTGCCAGCAGCTTAGTCGTACTAGCGGAAGACTACAATTTCAATGAGCAGTTCTTC. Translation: CASSLVVLAEDYNFNEQFF.

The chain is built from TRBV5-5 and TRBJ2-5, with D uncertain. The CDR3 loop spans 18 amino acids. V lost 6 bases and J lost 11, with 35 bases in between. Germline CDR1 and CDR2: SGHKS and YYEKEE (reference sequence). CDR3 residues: CASTLSPSDLDLYNEQYF. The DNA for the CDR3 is TGTGCCAGCACACTATCCCCGTCGGATCTCGACCTATACAATGAGCAGTACTTC.

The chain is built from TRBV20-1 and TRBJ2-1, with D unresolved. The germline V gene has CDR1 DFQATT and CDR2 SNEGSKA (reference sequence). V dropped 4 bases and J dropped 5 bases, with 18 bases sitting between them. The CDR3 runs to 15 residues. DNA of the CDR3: TGCAGTGCTATCGGCCAAGTCGGTGTTAACAATGAGCAGTTCTTC. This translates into CSAIGQVGVNNEQFF.

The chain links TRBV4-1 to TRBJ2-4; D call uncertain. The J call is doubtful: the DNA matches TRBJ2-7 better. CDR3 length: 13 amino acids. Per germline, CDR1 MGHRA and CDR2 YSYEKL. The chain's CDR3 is CASSQDWYFEQYF. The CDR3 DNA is TGCGCCAGCAGCCAAGATTGGTATTTCGAGCAGTACTTC.

The CDR3 DNA sequence: TGCGCCAGCAGCTTCCTGGACGACGAGCAGTACTTC. Protein product: CASSFLDDEQYF. The rearrangement joins TRBV5-1 to TRBJ2-7; D remains ambiguous. Trimming stripped 2 bases from V and 5 bases from J, with 8 bases between. CDR1 is SGHRS, CDR2 YFSETQ, per germline. This CDR3 is built from 12 residues.

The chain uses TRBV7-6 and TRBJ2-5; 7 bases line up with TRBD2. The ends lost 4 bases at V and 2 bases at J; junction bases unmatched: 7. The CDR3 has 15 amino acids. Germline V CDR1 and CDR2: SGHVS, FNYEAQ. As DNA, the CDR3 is TGTGCCAGCAGCTCGATCAAGCGGGGTCAAGAGACCCAGTACTTC. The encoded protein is CASSSIKRGQETQYF.

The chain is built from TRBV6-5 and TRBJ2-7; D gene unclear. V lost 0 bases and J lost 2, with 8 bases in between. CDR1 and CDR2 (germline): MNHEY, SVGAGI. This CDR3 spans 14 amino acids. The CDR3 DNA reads TGTGCCAGCAGTTACTCCGACGGTCCCTACGAGCAGTACTTC. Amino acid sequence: CASSYSDGPYEQYF.

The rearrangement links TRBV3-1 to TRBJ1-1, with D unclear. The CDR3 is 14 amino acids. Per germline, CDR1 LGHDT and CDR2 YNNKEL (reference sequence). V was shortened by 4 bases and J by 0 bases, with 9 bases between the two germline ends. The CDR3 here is CASSPLPMNTEAFF. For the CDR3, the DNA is TGTGCCAGCAGCCCTTTACCGATGAACACTGAAGCTTTCTTT. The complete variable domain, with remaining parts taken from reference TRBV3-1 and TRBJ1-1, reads DTAVSQTPKYLVTQMGNDKSIKCEQNLGHDTMYWYKQDSKKFLKIMFSYNNKELIINETVPNRFSPKSPDKAHLNLHINSLELGDSAVYFCASSPLPMNTEAFFGQGTRLTVV.

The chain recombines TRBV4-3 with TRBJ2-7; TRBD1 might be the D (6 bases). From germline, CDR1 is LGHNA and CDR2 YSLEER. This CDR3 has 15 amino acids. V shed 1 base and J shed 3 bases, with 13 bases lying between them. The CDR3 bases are TGCGCCAGCAGCCAAGGGGCCAGGGGATACTACGAGCAGTACTTC. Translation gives CASSQGARGYYEQYF.

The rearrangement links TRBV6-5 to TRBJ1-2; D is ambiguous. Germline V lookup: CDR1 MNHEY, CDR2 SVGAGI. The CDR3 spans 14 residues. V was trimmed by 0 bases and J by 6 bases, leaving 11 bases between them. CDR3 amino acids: CASSYSMGVDGYTF. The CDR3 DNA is TGTGCCAGCAGTTACTCGATGGGAGTGGATGGCTACACCTTC.

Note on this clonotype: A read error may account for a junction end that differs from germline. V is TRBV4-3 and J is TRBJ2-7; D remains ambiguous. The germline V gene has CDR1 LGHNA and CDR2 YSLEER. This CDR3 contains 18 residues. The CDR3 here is CASSQDQVQGLRGYGQYF. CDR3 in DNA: TGCGCCAGCAGCCAAGATCAGGTTCAAGGCCTTAGAGGCTACGGGCAGTACTTC.

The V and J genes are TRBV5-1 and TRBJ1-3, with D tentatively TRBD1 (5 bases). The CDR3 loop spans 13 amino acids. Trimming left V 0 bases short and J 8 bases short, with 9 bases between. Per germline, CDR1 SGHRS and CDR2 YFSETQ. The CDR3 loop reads CASSLGRGDTIYF. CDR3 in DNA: TGCGCCAGCAGCTTGGGGAGGGGTGACACCATATATTTT.

The CDR3 is CASSFAREPTVNTEAFF. In nucleotides, the CDR3 is TGTGCCAGCAGTTTTGCCAGGGAACCTACCGTGAACACTGAAGCTTTCTTT. The chain joins TRBV6-6 to TRBJ1-1, with D possibly TRBD1 on 5 matching bases. Trimming left V 4 bases short and J 0 bases short, with 18 bases between. The CDR3 consists of 17 residues. CDR1 MNHNY and CDR2 SVGAGI come from the germline V gene (reference sequence).

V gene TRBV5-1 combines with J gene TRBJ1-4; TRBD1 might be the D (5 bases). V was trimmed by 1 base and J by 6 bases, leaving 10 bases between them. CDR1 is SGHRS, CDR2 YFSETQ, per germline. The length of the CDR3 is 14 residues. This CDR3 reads CASSLWRGDEKLFF. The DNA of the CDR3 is TGCGCCAGCAGCTTGTGGAGAGGGGATGAAAAACTGTTTTTT.

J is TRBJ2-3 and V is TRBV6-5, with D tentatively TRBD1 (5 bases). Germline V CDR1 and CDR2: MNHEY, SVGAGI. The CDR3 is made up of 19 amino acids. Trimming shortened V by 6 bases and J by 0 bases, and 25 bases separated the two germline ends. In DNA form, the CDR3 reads TGTGCCAGCAGCTACGAGACAGAAATGGAAGCAATTAGCACAGATACGCAGTATTTT. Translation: CASSYETEMEAISTDTQYF.

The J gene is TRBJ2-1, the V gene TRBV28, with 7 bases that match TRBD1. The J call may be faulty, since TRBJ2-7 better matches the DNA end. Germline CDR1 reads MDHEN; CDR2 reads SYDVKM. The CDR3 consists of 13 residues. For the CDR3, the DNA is TGTGCCAGCAGTCCACAGGGGCGCCACGAGCAGTACTTC. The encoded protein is CASSPQGRHEQYF.

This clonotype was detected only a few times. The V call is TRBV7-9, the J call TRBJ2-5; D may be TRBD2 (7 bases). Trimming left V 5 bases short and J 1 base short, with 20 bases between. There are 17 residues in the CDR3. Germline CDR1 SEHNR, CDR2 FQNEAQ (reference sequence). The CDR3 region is CASSPAVGGGLQETQYF. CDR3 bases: TGTGCCAGCAGCCCGGCGGTTGGCGGGGGCCTCCAAGAGACCCAGTACTTC.

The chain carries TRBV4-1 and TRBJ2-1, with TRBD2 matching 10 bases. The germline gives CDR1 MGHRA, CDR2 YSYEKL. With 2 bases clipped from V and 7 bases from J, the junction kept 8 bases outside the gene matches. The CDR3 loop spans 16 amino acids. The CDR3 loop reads CASSQTAGGPVNEQFF. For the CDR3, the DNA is TGCGCCAGCAGCCAAACAGCGGGAGGGCCAGTAAATGAGCAGTTCTTC.